The 7 T cell receptor beta chains below come from one sample, sequenced in a study of blood T cell repertoires in COVID-19. Data came from immunoSEQ multiplex PCR; TCRdb stores just in-frame clones and leaves some out. Of under 200,000 clones detected, roughly 86% appear once; the ten largest clones hold roughly 0.99%. Source material: peripheral blood. Source of these receptors: a young man with acute or convalescent COVID-19.

The chain joins TRBV3-1 (or the pseudogene TRBV3-2) to TRBJ2-3, with TRBD1 as a possible D gene (6 bases). CDR1 is LGHDT and CDR2 is YNNKEL in the germline V gene (reference sequence). This CDR3 is built from 14 residues. Trimming removed 3 bases at V and 3 bases at J, with 10 bases between. This CDR3 is CASSQGTRTDTQYF. The DNA of the CDR3 is TGTGCCAGCAGCCAGGGGACACGAACAGATACGCAGTATTTT.

This chain connects TRBV11-3 to TRBJ2-3, with 11 bases lining up with TRBD1. The V gene's germline CDR1 is SGHNT and CDR2 YENEEA. The CDR3 consists of 15 residues. The trim removed 4 bases at V and 6 bases at J, leaving 6 bases unmatched. The CDR3 spells CASSYGTGGGDTQYF. DNA for the CDR3: TGTGCCAGCAGCTACGGGACAGGGGGTGGGGATACGCAGTATTTT.

This clone was counted only a few times. The rearrangement links TRBV28 to TRBJ1-2; D is perhaps TRBD1 (5 bases). CDR1 is MDHEN, CDR2 SYDVKM, per germline. The V and J ends lost 3 bases and 2 bases respectively, with 16 bases between them. The CDR3 is 16 amino acids. This chain's CDR3 is CASSLSGFGRNYGYTF. The CDR3 bases are TGTGCCAGCAGTTTGTCAGGGTTTGGGAGGAACTATGGCTACACCTTC.

V is TRBV30 and J is TRBJ2-7; 7 nucleotides match TRBD2. The CDR3 extends over 14 amino acids. V lost 2 bases to trimming and J lost 3 bases; unmatched junction nucleotides: 7. CDR1 is GTSNPN, CDR2 SVGIG, per germline (reference sequence). CDR3 coding DNA: TGTGCCTGGAGTCCCGGGGCGGGAGACTACGAGCAGTACGTC. Its translation is CAWSPGAGDYEQYV.

The chain recombines TRBV3-1 (or the pseudogene TRBV3-2) with TRBJ2-5; tentatively, D is TRBD2 (5 bases). V lost 0 bases to trimming and J lost 4 bases, with 12 bases between them. The germline CDR1 and CDR2 sequences are LGHDT and YNNKEL (reference sequence). The CDR3 extends over 15 amino acids. CDR3 DNA sequence: TGTGCCAGCAGCCAAGATGATCGGGGAGTAGAGACCCAGTACTTC. Residues: CASSQDDRGVETQYF.

This chain uses TRBV9 with TRBJ1-5; weak D call: TRBD1 (5 bases). Trimming removed 4 bases from V and 2 bases from J, with 13 bases in between. The CDR3 totals 15 residues. Germline V gives CDR1 SGDLS, CDR2 YYNGEE. The CDR3 loop reads CASSPGGMGNQPQHF. CDR3 DNA: TGTGCCAGCAGCCCGGGGGGTATGGGCAATCAGCCCCAGCATTTT.

The genes are TRBV5-8 and TRBJ1-2, with 9 bases matching TRBD1. The germline CDR1 and CDR2 sequences are SGHTS and YDEGEE. The CDR3 runs to 12 residues. With 4 bases clipped from V and 7 bases from J, the junction kept 2 bases outside the gene matches. The CDR3 reads CASSRDRVGYTF. The CDR3 bases are TGTGCCAGCAGCCGGGACAGGGTTGGCTACACCTTC.